What follows is one TCR beta chain and its context. Original methodology: Quantification of nucleated cells was approximated via reference gene primer amplification. TCRdb keeps only in-frame clones here, not all; method: immunoSEQ multiplex PCR. V and J calls and clone size follow that table, whereas D and trimming were derived from the DNA. The sample includes some 200,000 clones, roughly 84% of them seen just once. The V gene lost 3 bases and the J gene lost 3 bases, with 14 bases spanning the gap. The length of the CDR3 is 14 residues. Looked up from germline, CDR1 is DFQATT and CDR2 is SNEGSKA (reference sequence). This specimen belongs to a study of blood T cell repertoires in COVID-19. Across the whole study: Researchers got acute and convalescent COVID-19 samples from the United States, Italy and Spain. T cells, B-cell-depleted T cells, or PBMCs supplied cDNA or gDNA.

The sequence was collected from a man between 50 and 59 years old with active or convalescent COVID-19. The rearrangement joins TRBV20-1 to TRBJ1-2; a possible D gene is TRBD1 (6 bases). Input material: peripheral blood. CDR3 bases: TGCAGTGCTAGTCGAGGGGGGGCCTACTATGGCTACACCTTC. Encoded protein: CSASRGGAYYGYTF.